This passage covers 14 T cell receptor beta chains from one sample sequenced in a study of cytomegalovirus exposure and HLA in healthy donors. The protocol was immunoSEQ multiplex PCR, while the TCRdb copy is restricted to in-frame clones and leaves out a portion. Of about 140,000 clones listed, 84% are singletons. The sequencing input was PBMCs. Receptors originate from a woman aged 25 to 39 in good health and CMV-seronegative.

The rearrangement uses TRBV6-5 and TRBJ2-1; TRBD1 matches at 7 bases. V was pared by 3 bases and J by 12 bases, with 8 bases of the junction left unmatched. This CDR3 is built from 13 residues. The germline V gene encodes CDR1 MNHEY and CDR2 SVGAGI. The CDR3 sequence: CASSYTTGTVQFF. The DNA of the CDR3 is TGTGCCAGCAGTTATACTACCGGGACAGTGCAGTTCTTC.

The chain recombines TRBV6-1 with TRBJ2-3, with TRBD1 matching over 7 bases. V lost 6 bases, J lost 1 base, and 4 bases stayed unmatched. Germline V lookup: CDR1 MNHNS, CDR2 SASEGT. This CDR3 has 14 amino acids. This chain's CDR3 is CASSPGTGTDTQYF. In DNA, the CDR3 is TGTGCCAGCAGCCCTGGGACAGGCACAGATACGCAGTATTTT.

Here the CDR3 DNA reads TGCGCCAGCAGCTTTTGGGTTGGGGACAGGCCCTCCTACGAGCAGTACTTC. As protein: CASSFWVGDRPSYEQYF. The chain carries TRBV5-1 and TRBJ2-7; 8 nucleotides align to TRBD1. V gave up 2 bases and J gave up 0 bases; unmatched junction bases: 10. Germline V gene lookup returns CDR1 SGHRS and CDR2 YFSETQ. CDR3 length equals 17 residues.

CDR3 sequence (DNA): TGCAGCGTTGAAGAGCCTCAGGGGTTGGCAGAGACCCAGTACTTC. The encoded protein is CSVEEPQGLAETQYF. This sequence joins TRBV29-1 and TRBJ2-5, with D maybe TRBD1 (6 bases). The germline V gene encodes CDR1 SQVTM and CDR2 ANQGSEA. Trimming shortened V by 0 bases and J by 4 bases, and 15 bases separated the two germline ends. The CDR3 length is 15 residues.

The gene calls are TRBV4-1 and TRBJ2-7; D is perhaps TRBD2 (6 bases). The CDR3 sequence is 15 residues long. V was cut by 0 bases and J by 4 bases, with 13 bases left in between. CDR1 and CDR2 (germline): MGHRA, YSYEKL. The CDR3 DNA is TGCGCCAGCAGCCAAGAGTCGTTTGCGGGGTACGAGCAGTACTTC. It specifies CASSQESFAGYEQYF.

The rearrangement links TRBV30 to TRBJ2-5; D gene unclear. Trimming removed 5 bases at V and 2 bases at J, with 12 bases between. The CDR3 is 13 amino acids. Germline V gives CDR1 GTSNPN, CDR2 SVGIG (reference sequence). DNA of the CDR3: TGTGCCTGGGACGACCTCGGGCAAGAGACCCAGTACTTC. This translates into CAWDDLGQETQYF.

This clone occurred a few times. V and J are TRBV7-9 and TRBJ2-1; possible D gene TRBD1, 6 bases. Trimming removed 5 bases from V and 6 bases from J, with 14 bases in between. CDR1 and CDR2 (germline): SEHNR, FQNEAQ (reference sequence). This CDR3 has 14 amino acids. The CDR3 bases are TGTGCCAGCAGCCCACAGGGTGTAGGCAATGAGCAGTTCTTC. Its translation: CASSPQGVGNEQFF.

The chain carries TRBV13 and TRBJ1-2; TRBD1 aligns across 7 bases. Trimming removed 6 bases from V and 4 bases from J; junction bases left unmatched: 11. Per the germline V gene, CDR1 is PRHDT and CDR2 is FYEKMQ (reference sequence). There are 15 residues in the CDR3. The chain's CDR3 is CASSSRQGQSYGYTF. The CDR3 DNA reads as TGTGCCAGCAGTTCCCGACAGGGACAGTCCTATGGCTACACCTTC.

The chain is built from TRBV9 and TRBJ2-5, with D perhaps matching TRBD2 (6 bases). Germline CDR1 SGDLS, CDR2 YYNGEE. The CDR3 is 15 amino acids. With 4 bases removed from V and 4 bases from J, the gap between germline ends came to 17 bases. The CDR3 DNA reads as TGTGCCAGCAGCACCTCCCTTGGGGAGGCAGAGACCCAGTACTTC. Amino acids: CASSTSLGEAETQYF.

V and J are TRBV18 and TRBJ2-7; 7 bases agree with TRBD1. CDR1 is KGHSH, CDR2 LQKENI, per germline. The V and J ends lost 3 bases and 0 bases, in that order; junction bases with no gene match: 5. The CDR3 extends over 15 amino acids. CDR3 amino acids: CASSPRQGDSYEQYF. Written as DNA, the CDR3 is TGTGCCAGCTCACCGAGACAGGGCGACTCCTACGAGCAGTACTTC.

The V gene is TRBV5-1, the J gene TRBJ1-1, with D perhaps TRBD1 (6 bases). CDR3 length: 14 amino acids. V lost 1 base and J lost 4, with 11 bases in between. CDR1 is SGHRS, CDR2 YFSETQ, per germline. The CDR3 DNA sequence: TGCGCCAGCAGCTTGCAACAGGGAAGCACTGAAGCTTTCTTT. It specifies CASSLQQGSTEAFF.

This chain links TRBV25-1 with TRBJ2-2; 7 nucleotides match TRBD1. J was trimmed by 4 bases and V by 0 bases; bases with no gene match: 5. The CDR3 is made up of 16 amino acids. The germline gives CDR1 MGHDK, CDR2 SYGVNS. CDR3 coding DNA: TGTGCCAGCAGTGAATATAAACAGGGGCCCACCGGGGAGCTGTTTTTT. It codes for CASSEYKQGPTGELFF.

The CDR3 DNA reads TGTGCCAGCAGCTTGCCCCGGGACAGGGGACCGGAGGGGGAGACCCAGTACTTC. Translated: CASSLPRDRGPEGETQYF. The V and J genes are TRBV7-9 and TRBJ2-5, with TRBD1 identical over 10 bases. CDR1 is SEHNR, CDR2 FQNEAQ, per germline (reference sequence). The CDR3 loop spans 18 amino acids. Unmatched junction bases numbered 15, after V lost 3 bases and J lost 5 bases.

The J gene is TRBJ2-3, the V gene TRBV29-1; maybe TRBD1 (6 bases). V shed 7 bases and J shed 1 base, with 18 bases lying between them. Germline V gene lookup returns CDR1 SQVTM and CDR2 ANQGSEA. This CDR3 has 15 amino acids. CDR3 DNA: TGCAGCGGGGGGCCGGGCAGCCGCGGCACAGATACGCAGTATTTT. Protein sequence: CSGGPGSRGTDTQYF.